The 10 T cell receptor beta chains below were found in one sample sequenced in a study of cytomegalovirus exposure and HLA in healthy donors. Researchers ran the PCR with 60 Vbeta and 13 Jbeta primers. Libraries were prepared by immunoSEQ multiplex PCR; TCRdb keeps only in-frame clonotypes and omits some of them. The sample holds 100,000 to 150,000 clones; roughly four fifths are singletons and the top ten take 1.2%. Sequencing used PBMCs. These TCRs come from a boy aged 10-17 years in good health and CMV-seronegative.

The gene calls are TRBV4-1 and TRBJ2-5; D perhaps matches TRBD2 (6 bases). This CDR3 contains 13 residues. The V end lost 8 bases, the J end lost 5 bases, and 15 bases lay between the germline ends. Germline loops: CDR1 MGHRA, CDR2 YSYEKL. CDR3 bases: TGCGCCAGCCGGGGGACCGGGAGTGAGACCCAGTACTTC. It specifies CASRGTGSETQYF.

This clone was counted between two and nine times. V is TRBV25-1 and J is TRBJ2-3; 11 bases agree with TRBD2. The V gene's germline CDR1 is MGHDK and CDR2 SYGVNS. Trimming cost V 5 bases and J 0 bases; bases outside gene matches: 1. The CDR3 is made up of 15 amino acids. The CDR3 protein is CASSRTSGSTDTQYF. The CDR3, as DNA: TGTGCCAGCAGTCGGACTAGCGGGAGCACAGATACGCAGTATTTT. Looking up the rest from reference TRBV25-1 and TRBJ2-3 gives the full variable domain: EADIYQTPRYLVIGTGKKITLECSQTMGHDKMYWYQQDPGMELHLIHYSYGVNSTEKGDLSSESTVSRIRTEHFPLTLESARPSHTSQYLCASSRTSGSTDTQYFGPGTRLTVL.

The chain employs TRBV5-6 and TRBJ2-7; maybe TRBD1 (6 bases). The CDR3 has 13 amino acids. Trimming removed 0 bases from V and 5 bases from J, with 9 bases in between. Germline-derived CDR1 and CDR2 are SGHDT and YYEEEE. The CDR3 region is CASSLARGDEQYF. The CDR3 DNA reads TGTGCCAGCAGCTTGGCCAGGGGCGACGAGCAGTACTTC.

The chain employs TRBV13 and TRBJ2-4; no reliable D call. Between the trimmed V and J ends, which lost 3 bases and 7 bases, there was a span of 7 bases. CDR3 length equals 12 residues. Germline CDR1 is PRHDT and CDR2 is FYEKMQ (reference sequence). CDR3 protein: CASSFGSNIQYF. In nucleotides, the CDR3 is TGTGCCAGCAGCTTTGGTAGTAACATTCAGTACTTC.

This clone showed up just once. This chain connects TRBV5-1 to TRBJ2-1; TRBD2 is a possible D gene (6 bases). The CDR3 is 16 residues long. Trimming shortened V by 4 bases and J by 0 bases, and 14 bases separated the two germline ends. Germline CDR1 SGHRS, CDR2 YFSETQ. The CDR3 DNA is TGCGCCAGCAGCCCCGGGACTTACAGCTCCTACAATGAGCAGTTCTTC. Translated: CASSPGTYSSYNEQFF.

This clone was detected once. The chain joins TRBV19 to TRBJ2-7; 8 nucleotides line up with TRBD2. The CDR3 is 15 residues long. Trimming cost V 3 bases and J 7 bases; bases outside gene matches: 11. The germline CDR1 and CDR2 sequences are LNHDA and SQIVND (reference sequence). Written as DNA, the CDR3 is TGTGCCAGTAGTATCGGAGCGGGAGAGCAGGGGGAGCAGTACTTC. Translating it yields CASSIGAGEQGEQYF.

V is TRBV5-1 and J is TRBJ1-1, with 9 bases identical to TRBD1. Germline lookup yields CDR1 SGHRS and CDR2 YFSETQ. V was pared by 0 bases and J by 5 bases, with 8 bases of the junction left unmatched. This CDR3 region has 16 residues. The CDR3 here is CASSLVVGTGITEAFF. The CDR3 DNA sequence: TGCGCCAGCAGCTTGGTAGTCGGGACAGGGATAACTGAAGCTTTCTTT.

Here the CDR3 reads CASSTIRDSGANVLTF. CDR3 in DNA: TGTGCCAGCAGCACGATCCGAGACTCTGGGGCCAACGTCCTGACTTTC. This sequence joins TRBV7-8 and TRBJ2-6; D is ambiguous. The CDR3 is 16 amino acids. Germline values: CDR1 SGHVS, CDR2 FQNEAQ. V shed 5 bases and J shed 0 bases, with 11 bases lying between them.

V gene TRBV6-5 combines with J gene TRBJ1-1, with D uncertain. Trimming cost V 6 bases and J 7 bases, with 18 bases left between them. This CDR3 comprises 14 residues. Germline V gene sequence: CDR1 MNHEY, CDR2 SVGAGI. The CDR3 nucleotides are TGTGCCAGCAGATACCAACTAGGGCCTTATGAAGCTTTCTTT. It is translated as CASRYQLGPYEAFF.

The chain uses TRBV5-6 and TRBJ1-1; 7 nucleotides align to TRBD1. The CDR3 spans 13 residues. Germline assignment: CDR1 SGHDT and CDR2 YYEEEE. Germline trimming cut 2 bases from V and 7 bases from J; bases unmatched to any gene: 5. Here the CDR3 reads CASSFGTDCEAFF. DNA of the CDR3: TGTGCCAGCAGCTTTGGGACAGACTGTGAAGCTTTCTTT.